One T cell receptor beta chain is described in this entry. This specimen belongs to a study of control samples from healthy donors and cancer patients. Sequenced by immunoSEQ multiplex PCR; TCRdb stores in-frame clones only, minus some. Of around 150,000 clones listed, approximately 90% were seen once; the top ten hold approximately 12%. CDR3 length: 16 amino acids. Trimming took 4 bases from V and 0 from J, leaving 14 bases between them. Germline assignment: CDR1 SGHRS and CDR2 YFSETQ. V and J are TRBV5-1 and TRBJ2-1, with D perhaps matching TRBD1 (5 bases). The TCR was taken from a man aged 25-40 years in good health. The sequencing input was blood. The CDR3, as DNA: TGCGCCAGCAGCCATGGACACTTTGGCTCCTACAATGAGCAGTTCTTC. This sequence encodes CASSHGHFGSYNEQFF.